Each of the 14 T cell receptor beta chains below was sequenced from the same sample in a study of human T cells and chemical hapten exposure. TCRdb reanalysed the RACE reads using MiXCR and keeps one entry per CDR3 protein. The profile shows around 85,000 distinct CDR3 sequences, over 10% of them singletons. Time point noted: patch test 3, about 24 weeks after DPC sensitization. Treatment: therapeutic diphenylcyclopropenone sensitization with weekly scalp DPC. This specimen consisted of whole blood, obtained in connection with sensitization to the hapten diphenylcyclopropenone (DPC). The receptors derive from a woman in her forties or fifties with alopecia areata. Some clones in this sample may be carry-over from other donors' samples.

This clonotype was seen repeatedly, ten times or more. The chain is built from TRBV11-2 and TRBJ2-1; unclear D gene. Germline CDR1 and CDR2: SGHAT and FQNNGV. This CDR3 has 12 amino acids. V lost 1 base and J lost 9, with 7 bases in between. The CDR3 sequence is CASSLGVGEQFF. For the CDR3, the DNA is TGTGCCAGCAGCTTAGGAGTAGGTGAGCAGTTCTTC.

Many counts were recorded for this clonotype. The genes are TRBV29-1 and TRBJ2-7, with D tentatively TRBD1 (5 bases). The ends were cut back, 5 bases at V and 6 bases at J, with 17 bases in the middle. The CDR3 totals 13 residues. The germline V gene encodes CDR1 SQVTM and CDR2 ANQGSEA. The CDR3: CSVRYGRASEQYF. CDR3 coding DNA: TGCAGCGTTAGGTACGGCAGGGCGTCCGAGCAGTACTTC.

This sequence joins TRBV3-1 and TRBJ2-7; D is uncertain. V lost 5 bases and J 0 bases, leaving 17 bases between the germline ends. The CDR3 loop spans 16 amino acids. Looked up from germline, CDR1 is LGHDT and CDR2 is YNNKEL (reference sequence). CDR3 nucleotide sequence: TGTGCCAGCAGCGAAGGGTGGGCGCGGTCCTCCTACGAGCAGTACTTC. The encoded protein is CASSEGWARSSYEQYF.

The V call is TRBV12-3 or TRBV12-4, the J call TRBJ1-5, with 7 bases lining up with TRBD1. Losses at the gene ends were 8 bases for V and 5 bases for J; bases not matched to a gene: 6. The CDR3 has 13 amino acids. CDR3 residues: CASGPGGDQPQHF. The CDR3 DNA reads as TGTGCCAGCGGTCCAGGGGGGGATCAGCCCCAGCATTTT.

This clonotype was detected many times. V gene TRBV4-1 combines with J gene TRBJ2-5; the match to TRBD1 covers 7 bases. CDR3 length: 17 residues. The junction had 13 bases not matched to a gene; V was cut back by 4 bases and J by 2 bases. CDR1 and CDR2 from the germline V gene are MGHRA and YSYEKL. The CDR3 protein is CASSPSNVLRGQETQYF. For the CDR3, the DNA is TGCGCCAGCAGCCCGTCGAACGTACTCAGGGGGCAAGAGACCCAGTACTTC.

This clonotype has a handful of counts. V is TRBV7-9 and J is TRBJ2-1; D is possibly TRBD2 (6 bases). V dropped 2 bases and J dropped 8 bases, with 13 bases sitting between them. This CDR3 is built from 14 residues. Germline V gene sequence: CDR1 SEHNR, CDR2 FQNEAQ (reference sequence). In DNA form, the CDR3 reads TGTGCCAGCAGCTTATTAGGCGGGATCGATGAGCAGTTCTTC. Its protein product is CASSLLGGIDEQFF.

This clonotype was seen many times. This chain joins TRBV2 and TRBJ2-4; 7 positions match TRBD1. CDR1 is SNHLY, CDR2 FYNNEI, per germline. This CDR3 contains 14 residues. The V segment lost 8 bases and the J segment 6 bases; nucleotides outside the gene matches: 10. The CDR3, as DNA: TGTGCCAGCGCTTACTCGAGACAGGGAAACATTCAGTACTTC. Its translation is CASAYSRQGNIQYF.

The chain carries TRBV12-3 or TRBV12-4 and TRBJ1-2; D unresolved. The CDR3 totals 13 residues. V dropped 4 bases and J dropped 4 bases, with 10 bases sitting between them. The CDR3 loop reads CASSSGIGYGYTF. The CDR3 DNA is TGTGCCAGCAGTTCCGGGATTGGCTATGGCTACACCTTC.

The CDR3: CSVDQGKDEQFF. CDR3 coding DNA: TGCAGCGTTGATCAGGGGAAGGATGAGCAGTTCTTC. This chain connects TRBV29-1 to TRBJ2-1, with D perhaps TRBD1 (6 bases). This CDR3 is built from 12 residues. Trimming took 3 bases from V and 8 from J, leaving 11 bases between them. Germline V lookup: CDR1 SQVTM, CDR2 ANQGSEA.

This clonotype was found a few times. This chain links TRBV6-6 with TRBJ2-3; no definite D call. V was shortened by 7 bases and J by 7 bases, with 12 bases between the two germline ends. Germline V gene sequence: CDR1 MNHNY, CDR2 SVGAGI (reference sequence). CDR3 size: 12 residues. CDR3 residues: CASNRDQNTQYF. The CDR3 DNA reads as TGTGCCAGCAATAGAGACCAAAATACGCAGTATTTT.

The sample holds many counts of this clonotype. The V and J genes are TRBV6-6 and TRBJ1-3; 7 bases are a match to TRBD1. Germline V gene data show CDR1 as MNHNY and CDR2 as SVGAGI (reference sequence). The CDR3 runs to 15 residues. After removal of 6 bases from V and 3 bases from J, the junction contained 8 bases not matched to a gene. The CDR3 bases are TGTGCCAGCAGCCCCTCGACAGGGCTTGGAAACACCATATATTTT. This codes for CASSPSTGLGNTIYF.

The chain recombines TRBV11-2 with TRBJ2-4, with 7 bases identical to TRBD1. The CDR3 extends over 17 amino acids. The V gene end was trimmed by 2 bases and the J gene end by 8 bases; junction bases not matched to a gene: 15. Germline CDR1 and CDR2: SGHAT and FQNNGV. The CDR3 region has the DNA TGTGCCAGCAGCTTAAGGCCCCCCGACAGGGTGGTGGACATTCAGTACTTC. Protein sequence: CASSLRPPDRVVDIQYF. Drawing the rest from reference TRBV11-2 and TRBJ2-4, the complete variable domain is EAGVAQSPRYKIIEKRQSVAFWCNPISGHATLYWYQQILGQGPKLLIQFQNNGVVDDSQLPKDRFSAERLKGVDSTLKIQPAKLEDSAVYLCASSLRPPDRVVDIQYFGAGTRLSVL.

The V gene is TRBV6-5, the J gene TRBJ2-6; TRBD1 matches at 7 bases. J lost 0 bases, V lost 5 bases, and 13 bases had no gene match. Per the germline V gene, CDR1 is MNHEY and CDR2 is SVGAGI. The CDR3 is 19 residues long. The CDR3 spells CASSTKMPGQFSGANVLTF. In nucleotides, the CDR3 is TGTGCCAGCAGTACCAAGATGCCGGGACAGTTCTCTGGGGCCAACGTCCTGACTTTC.

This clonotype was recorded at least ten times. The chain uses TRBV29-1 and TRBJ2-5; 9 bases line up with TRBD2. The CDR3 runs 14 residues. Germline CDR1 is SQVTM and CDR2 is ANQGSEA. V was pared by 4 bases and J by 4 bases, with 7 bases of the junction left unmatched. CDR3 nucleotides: TGCAGCGTTGCCCGCGGGAGGGCTAGAGAGACCCAGTACTTC. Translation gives CSVARGRARETQYF.